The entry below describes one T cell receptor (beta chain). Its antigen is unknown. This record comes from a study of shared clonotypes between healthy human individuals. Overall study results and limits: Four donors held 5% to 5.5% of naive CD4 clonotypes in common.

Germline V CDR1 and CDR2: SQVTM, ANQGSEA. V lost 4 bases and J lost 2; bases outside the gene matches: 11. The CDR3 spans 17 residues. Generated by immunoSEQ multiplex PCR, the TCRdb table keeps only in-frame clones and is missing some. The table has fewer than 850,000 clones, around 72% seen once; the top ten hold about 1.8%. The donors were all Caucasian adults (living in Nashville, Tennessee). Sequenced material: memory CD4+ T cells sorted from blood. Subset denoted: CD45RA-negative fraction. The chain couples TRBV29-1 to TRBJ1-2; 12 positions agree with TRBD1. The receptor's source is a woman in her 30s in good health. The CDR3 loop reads CSVASSGTGGQNYGYTF. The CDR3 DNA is TGCAGCGTTGCCTCCTCCGGGACAGGGGGCCAAAACTATGGCTACACCTTC.